These 15 T cell receptor beta chains came from one sample sequenced in a study of patients and donors after allogeneic stem cell transplantation. TCRdb ran MiXCR on the RT-PCR reads and lists one entry per CDR3 protein. The top ten clones hold roughly 6% of a sample with 920,000 or so distinct CDR3 sequences, over 15% of them seen once. The sample consisted of blood, either unsorted or a sorted T cell fraction (not recorded which). These receptors all come from a human donor who was either an allogeneic HSCT recipient or a stem cell or donor lymphocyte infusion donor (not recorded which). It is not recorded whose cells these are; they may come from a transplant donor.

On this clonotype: One end of the junction does not line up with germline, which may come from a read error. The chain is built from TRBV5-1 and TRBJ2-2, with D possibly called TRBD1 or TRBD2 (6 bases each). Germline V gene data show CDR1 as SGHRS and CDR2 as YFSETQ. This CDR3 region has 14 residues. In nucleotides, the CDR3 is TGCGCCAGCGGCTCCGGAGGGGACACCGGGGAGCTTTTTTTT. Encoded protein: CASGSGGDTGELFF.

This clonotype was counted a few times. The gene calls are TRBV4-3 and TRBJ2-1; TRBD2 might be the D (6 bases). Trimming removed 0 bases at V and 6 bases at J, with 12 bases between. Germline V lookup: CDR1 LGHNA, CDR2 YSLEER. The CDR3 length is 15 residues. CDR3 nucleotide sequence: TGCGCCAGCAGCCAAGAAGGTTGGCGGGGCAATGAGCAGTTCTTC. Encoded protein: CASSQEGWRGNEQFF.

V is TRBV20-1 and J is TRBJ1-3; D may be TRBD1 (6 bases). V lost 6 bases to trimming and J lost 8 bases, with 14 bases between them. Germline V lookup: CDR1 DFQATT, CDR2 SNEGSKA (reference sequence). The CDR3 covers 12 residues. CDR3 loop: CSADSTVDTIYF. The CDR3 DNA reads TGCAGTGCGGACAGTACCGTGGACACCATATATTTT.

This clonotype was seen repeatedly, ten times or more. This chain connects TRBV25-1 to TRBJ2-3; 7 bases align to TRBD1. CDR1 and CDR2 (germline): MGHDK, SYGVNS. Trimming at V came to 6 bases and at J to 3 bases, leaving 9 bases not matched to a gene. The length of the CDR3 is 15 residues. As DNA, the CDR3 is TGTGCCAGCAGCGAACAGGGGAGCCTGACAGATACGCAGTATTTT. Translated: CASSEQGSLTDTQYF.

This clonotype has just a few counts. The V and J genes are TRBV29-1 and TRBJ1-3, with D possibly being TRBD1 (6 bases). Trimming shortened V by 7 bases and J by 1 base, and 17 bases separated the two germline ends. This CDR3 comprises 15 residues. Germline lookup yields CDR1 SQVTM and CDR2 ANQGSEA. DNA for the CDR3: TGCAGCGCTGGCGGGGGGGCGCGTTCTGGAAACACCATATATTTT. It codes for CSAGGGARSGNTIYF.

The sample holds a few counts of this clonotype. The chain is built from TRBV27 and TRBJ2-2; no clear D gene. The V end was cut by 5 bases, the J end by 7 bases, with 11 bases between. Germline CDR1 reads MNHEY; CDR2 reads SMNVEV (reference sequence). CDR3 length: 13 residues. DNA for the CDR3: TGTGCCAGCAGTCGAGAAGCGAACGGGGAGCTGTTTTTT. Amino acid sequence: CASSREANGELFF.

A few counts support this clonotype. V and J are TRBV6-1 and TRBJ2-1, with 7 bases that match TRBD2. The J segment lost 9 bases and the V segment lost 5 bases, leaving 13 bases of the junction unmatched. Germline V gene lookup returns CDR1 MNHNS and CDR2 SASEGT. This CDR3 has 15 residues. CDR3 sequence reads: CASSTGTTKRSEQFF. The DNA of the CDR3 is TGTGCCAGCAGTACCGGGACTACCAAAAGAAGTGAGCAGTTCTTC.

This clonotype was seen a few times. The chain recombines TRBV12-3 or TRBV12-4 with TRBJ1-1, with D unresolved. V lost 5 bases, J lost 8 bases, and 9 bases lay in between. This CDR3 is 11 amino acids long. The CDR3 sequence: CASSEGIEAFF. The DNA for the CDR3 is TGTGCCAGCAGTGAAGGTATAGAAGCTTTCTTT.

The CDR3 protein is CAWSGLAGFTGELFF. The DNA of the CDR3 is TGTGCCTGGAGTGGACTAGCGGGGTTCACCGGGGAGCTGTTTTTT. The genes are TRBV30 and TRBJ2-2; TRBD2 aligns across 11 bases. This CDR3 has 15 residues. V trimming: 1 base; J trimming: 4 bases; junction bases outside the gene matches: 2. CDR1 GTSNPN and CDR2 SVGIG come from the germline V gene (reference sequence).

This clonotype turned up a few times. The chain recombines TRBV28 with TRBJ2-7; 7 nucleotides line up with TRBD2. Germline-derived CDR1 and CDR2 are MDHEN and SYDVKM. The junction had 6 bases not matched to a gene; V was cut back by 5 bases and J by 2 bases. The CDR3 spans 14 residues. The CDR3: CASSITGTTYEQYF. DNA for the CDR3: TGTGCCAGCAGTATAACGGGGACTACCTACGAGCAGTACTTC.

This sequence joins TRBV5-1 and TRBJ1-1; 7 nucleotides line up with TRBD1. Germline CDR1 SGHRS, CDR2 YFSETQ. J was trimmed by 0 bases and V by 4 bases; bases with no gene match: 9. The CDR3 contains 16 residues. The CDR3 region is CASSAGQEGVNTEAFF. The DNA of the CDR3 is TGCGCCAGCAGCGCCGGACAGGAGGGAGTGAACACTGAAGCTTTCTTT.

This clonotype was recorded once. V and J are TRBV24-1 and TRBJ2-2; 9 nucleotides align to TRBD1. V was clipped by 2 bases and J by 7 bases; unmatched bases: 4. Germline assignment: CDR1 KGHDR and CDR2 SFDVKD. This CDR3 is built from 15 residues. The CDR3 region is CATSDSGQGVGELFF. The CDR3 DNA reads TGTGCCACCAGTGATTCGGGACAGGGAGTCGGGGAGCTGTTTTTT.

This clonotype has only a few counts. The chain joins TRBV15 to TRBJ1-1, with no clear D. The germline V and J ends were trimmed by 2 bases and 1 base, with 8 bases remaining between them. The germline gives CDR1 LNHNV, CDR2 YYDKDF (reference sequence). The CDR3 runs 14 residues. CDR3 sequence reads: CATSRKVWNTEAFF. In DNA form, the CDR3 reads TGTGCCACCAGCAGAAAGGTATGGAACACTGAAGCTTTCTTT.

This clonotype was seen a handful of times. The chain carries TRBV4-2 and TRBJ2-1; D is perhaps TRBD1 or TRBD2 (6 bases each). The CDR3 loop spans 17 amino acids. Looked up from germline, CDR1 is LGHNA and CDR2 is YNFKEQ. V lost 1 base and J 0 bases, leaving 13 bases between the germline ends. DNA of the CDR3: TGTGCCAGCAGCCAAGTCAGTGGGGGGCACTCCTACAATGAGCAGTTCTTC. Translated: CASSQVSGGHSYNEQFF.

This chain joins TRBV24-1 and TRBJ2-7, with no clear D. The ends were cut back, 9 bases at V and 0 bases at J, with 8 bases in the middle. Germline-derived CDR1 and CDR2 are KGHDR and SFDVKD. The CDR3 totals 12 residues. CDR3 nucleotide sequence: TGTGCCACCGGAGAGGACTCCTACGAGCAGTACTTC. Amino acid sequence: CATGEDSYEQYF.